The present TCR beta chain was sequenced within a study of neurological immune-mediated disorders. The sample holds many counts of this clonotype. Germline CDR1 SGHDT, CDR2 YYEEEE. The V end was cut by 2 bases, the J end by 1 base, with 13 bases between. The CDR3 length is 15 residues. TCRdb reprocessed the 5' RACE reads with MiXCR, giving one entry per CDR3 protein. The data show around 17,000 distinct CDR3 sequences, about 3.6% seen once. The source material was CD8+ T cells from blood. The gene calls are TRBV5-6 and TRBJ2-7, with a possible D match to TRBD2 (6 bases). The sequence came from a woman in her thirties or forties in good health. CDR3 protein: CASSFGGLFSYEQYF. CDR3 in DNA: TGTGCCAGCAGCTTCGGAGGGCTTTTTTCCTACGAGCAGTACTTC.